This paragraph covers one T cell receptor (beta chain) sequence. The data are from a study of PD-L1 blockade in urothelial cancer. Study context: Blood analysis occurred 3 weeks (second dose) and 6 weeks after treatment start.

Described time point: pretreatment peripheral blood. There were between 1 and 8 samples from each patient, taken pretreatment and on-treatment. The templates were synthetic TCR analogs, and they were spiked into each PCR. Repertoires were generated with immunoSEQ multiplex PCR, while TCRdb's copy carries only in-frame clones and drops some. The data contain more than 55,000 clones, approximately 75% of them singletons. Trimming removed 7 bases from V and 2 bases from J; junction bases left unmatched: 6. The germline V gene encodes CDR1 MGHDK and CDR2 SYGVNS. This CDR3 contains 14 residues. The rearrangement joins TRBV25-1 to TRBJ1-2; TRBD1 matches 8 bases. This clonotype was sampled from a man between 65 and 80 years old with urothelial cancer. The sample was PBMCs, taken around atezolizumab (anti-PD-L1) treatment. Here the CDR3 reads CASNPDRVNYGYTF. CDR3 nucleotide sequence: TGTGCCAGCAACCCGGACAGGGTGAACTATGGCTACACCTTC.